This is a list of T cell receptor beta chains from one sample in a study of blood T cell repertoires in COVID-19. Libraries were prepared by immunoSEQ multiplex PCR; TCRdb keeps only in-frame clonotypes and omits some of them. The sample yields over 400,000 clones, around 85% seen once. Sequencing input: peripheral blood. The receptors derive from a human donor in a cohort sampled during active COVID-19. CDR3s include the opening cysteine and the closing phenylalanine or tryptophan. The D gene is left open where the match is weak. Clone sizes are given selectively: once, few, many, or a class where the clone is expanded.

CDR3nt	CDR3aa	abundance	v_gene	j_gene	d_gene
TGCGCCAGCAGCTTCGGACAGGCGTACACCGGGGAGCTGTTTTTT	CASSFGQAYTGELFF	-	TRBV5-1	TRBJ2-2	TRBD1
TGCGCCAGCAGCTGGGGACTAGCGGGAGGGCCCGGTGAGCAGTTCTTC	CASSWGLAGGPGEQFF	-	TRBV5-1	TRBJ2-1	TRBD2
TGTGCCAGCAGACAACAGGGTACCGGGGAGCTGTTTTTT	CASRQQGTGELFF	-	TRBV12-3/TRBV12-4	TRBJ2-2	-
TGTGCCAGCAGCTTTCGTGGGGGGGAGGTGGTTGAGCAGTTCTTC	CASSFRGGEVVEQFF	-	TRBV11-2	TRBJ2-1	TRBD2
TGTGCCAGCAAAGTAGGGGGAGGGCCGGTAGATACGCAGTATTTT	CASKVGGGPVDTQYF	-	TRBV28	TRBJ2-3	-
TGTGCCAGCAGCTTAGGTGCGGGGCTGTACTTC	CASSLGAGLYF	-	TRBV11-1	TRBJ2-7	-
TGTGCCAGCAGCTTACTCGCGGTCCAAAACCAGTACTTC	CASSLLAVQNQYF	-	TRBV7-8	TRBJ2-7	-
TGTGCCTGGAGTGACCCCCGCTTGGACTCTTGGTACACTGAAGCTTTCTTT	CAWSDPRLDSWYTEAFF	-	TRBV30	TRBJ1-1	-
TGTGCCAGCTCACCAAATCCGGGACAGGGGGCAGAGACCCAGTACTTC	CASSPNPGQGAETQYF	-	TRBV18	TRBJ2-5	TRBD1
TGTGCCAGCAGTACAGGGGGCACTGAAGCTTTCTTT	CASSTGGTEAFF	-	TRBV28	TRBJ1-1	TRBD1
TGTGCCAGCAGTTCACAGGGGGCGCGTAGGTCCGATTCACCCCTCCACTTT	CASSSQGARRSDSPLHF	-	TRBV2	TRBJ1-6	TRBD1
TGTGCCAGCAGCCCTATTAGCGGGAGGTTTTACGAGCAGTACTTC	CASSPISGRFYEQYF	few	TRBV5-6	TRBJ2-7	TRBD2
TGTGCCAGCAGTTTATTGGTACCTGGGGAGTTCTTT	CASSLLVPGEFF	-	TRBV28	TRBJ1-1	-
TGTGCCAGTAGTCAATTGTTAGGGGGGAACACTGAAGCTTTCTTT	CASSQLLGGNTEAFF	-	TRBV19	TRBJ1-1	-
TGTGCCAGCAGCGTAGGAGGCTCTGGGGCCAACGTCCTGACTTTC	CASSVGGSGANVLTF	-	TRBV9	TRBJ2-6	-
TGTGCCAGTCGACAGGGGATGGATTCACCCCTCCACTTT	CASRQGMDSPLHF	-	TRBV7-3	TRBJ1-6	TRBD1
TGTGCCAGCAGCCAAAGAGCAGGGGGGCATGAGCAGTTCTTC	CASSQRAGGHEQFF	-	TRBV3-1/TRBV3-2	TRBJ2-1	-
TGTGCCAGCTCACCTAGATATCGACAGGGGGAGACCCAGTACTTC	CASSPRYRQGETQYF	-	TRBV18	TRBJ2-5	TRBD1
TGTGCCAGCAGTTACTTGCCGGGACAGGCCTTGAACACTGAAGCTTTCTTT	CASSYLPGQALNTEAFF	-	TRBV6-2/TRBV6-3	TRBJ1-1	TRBD1
TGCGCCAGCAGCTTGCTTAGCGGGCCTTCCTACGAGCAGTACTTC	CASSLLSGPSYEQYF	once	TRBV5-1	TRBJ2-7	TRBD2
TGCGCCAGCAACTTGGGTGTAGCGGGACCAGTAGGGAGGGGCTACAATGAGCAGTTCTTC	CASNLGVAGPVGRGYNEQFF	-	TRBV5-1	TRBJ2-1	TRBD2
TGTGCCAGCAGTTCTCCACTCGTACCCTATGGCTACACCTTC	CASSSPLVPYGYTF	-	TRBV28	TRBJ1-2	-
TGTGCCAGTAACCCGGGACAGGGGATCTATGGCTACACCTTC	CASNPGQGIYGYTF	-	TRBV19	TRBJ1-2	TRBD1
TGTGCCAGCAGGCCGGACACGGTGAGCTCCTACAATGAGCAGTTCTTC	CASRPDTVSSYNEQFF	-	TRBV28	TRBJ2-1	-
TGCGCCAGCAGCTTGGGTGGACTAGCGGGGCGGAATGAGCAGTTCTTC	CASSLGGLAGRNEQFF	-	TRBV5-1	TRBJ2-1	TRBD2
TGTGCCAGTAGTAACCTCATTCAAACCGGGACAGTGGGTCAGCCCCAGCATTTT	CASSNLIQTGTVGQPQHF	once	TRBV19	TRBJ1-5	TRBD1
TGTGCCTGGAGGGCCCAAGGGGCCCAGAGGGAAAAACTGTTTTTT	CAWRAQGAQREKLFF	-	TRBV30	TRBJ1-4	-
TGTGCCAGCAGTTTATCGGGGGGGCCACACATCTTC	CASSLSGGPHIF	-	TRBV12-3/TRBV12-4	TRBJ1-2	-
TGTGCCAGCATCGACAGGGCGGGCACTGAAGCTTTCTTT	CASIDRAGTEAFF	-	TRBV7-2	TRBJ1-1	TRBD1
TGTGCCAGCAGCCATGGCTCAGGAACTCAGCCCCAGCATTTT	CASSHGSGTQPQHF	-	TRBV7-9	TRBJ1-5	-
TGTGCCAGCAGCTTAGCTGAAGGACTAGCGGGAGAGACCCAGTACTTC	CASSLAEGLAGETQYF	-	TRBV7-8	TRBJ2-5	TRBD2
TGTGCCAGCAGTCCCACTAGCGGGAGATGGGAGACCCAGTACTTC	CASSPTSGRWETQYF	-	TRBV6-2/TRBV6-3	TRBJ2-5	TRBD2
TGTGCCAGCTCACCCCAGGCGGGGGAATCGAACTATGGCTACACCTTC	CASSPQAGESNYGYTF	few	TRBV18	TRBJ1-2	-
TGTGCCAGCAGCTTGACAGGGAATCAGCCCCAGCATTTT	CASSLTGNQPQHF	-	TRBV5-5	TRBJ1-5	-
TGTGCCAGCAGCCCGGGGGGGAGAGCCTACGAGCAGTACTTC	CASSPGGRAYEQYF	-	TRBV5-6	TRBJ2-7	TRBD2
TGTGCCAGCAGCGCAACCGGGACCTACGAGCAGTACTTC	CASSATGTYEQYF	-	TRBV3-1/TRBV3-2	TRBJ2-7	-
TGTGCCAGCAGCTATACTACAGGGAACACTGAAGCTTTCTTT	CASSYTTGNTEAFF	-	TRBV5-5	TRBJ1-1	-
TGTGCCTCGACCGGGGGGGGGAATTCACCCCTCCACTTT	CASTGGGNSPLHF	-	TRBV10-3	TRBJ1-6	-
TGCGCCAGCAGCCGACAGGCGGGGGAGAACACTGAAGCTTTCTTT	CASSRQAGENTEAFF	-	TRBV5-1	TRBJ1-1	-
TGTGCCAGCAGCCAGCCAGCGGGAGTTGGTACCGGGGAGCTGTTTTTT	CASSQPAGVGTGELFF	-	TRBV16	TRBJ2-2	TRBD2
TGTGCCAGTAGTCCTAATGCAGGGGGCGCGGGCACTGAAGCTTTCTTT	CASSPNAGGAGTEAFF	-	TRBV19	TRBJ1-1	TRBD1
TGTGCCTGGAGTGGGAGCAGGGGGAATCAGCCCCAGCATTTT	CAWSGSRGNQPQHF	-	TRBV30	TRBJ1-5	TRBD1
TGTGCCAGCAGCCGCGGAGGGCGCGAAAAACTGTTTTTT	CASSRGGREKLFF	-	TRBV14	TRBJ1-4	-
TGTGCCAGCAGTGAACTACGACAGGGCTCTGGAAACACCATATATTTT	CASSELRQGSGNTIYF	once	TRBV2	TRBJ1-3	TRBD1
TGTGCCACCAGTAATCCGGGACAGGGGACTGGAAACACCATATATTTT	CATSNPGQGTGNTIYF	-	TRBV15	TRBJ1-3	TRBD1